This record concerns one TCR beta chain sequence. In the original processing: Amplification of reference gene primers provided the estimated nucleated cell counts. Libraries were prepared by immunoSEQ multiplex PCR; TCRdb keeps only in-frame clonotypes and omits some of them. For V, J and clone size, that table is used; D and trimming come from the DNA. This table holds under 20,000 clones, 87% found once. CDR1 GTSNPN and CDR2 SVGIG come from the germline V gene (reference sequence). The CDR3 loop spans 13 amino acids. The ends lost 8 bases at V and 6 bases at J; junction bases unmatched: 9. These data originate in a study of blood T cell repertoires in COVID-19. Looking at the study overall: The United States, Italy and Spain provided the acute and convalescent COVID-19 samples.

This receptor was identified in a human donor with active COVID-19. The donor label of this sample is uncertain. The genes are TRBV30 and TRBJ2-3, with 9 nucleotides matching TRBD2. The sequenced material came from peripheral blood. CDR3 DNA sequence: TGTGCCGGAAGAGCGGGGGGATGGGATACGCAGTATTTT. Translating it yields CAGRAGGWDTQYF.